This T cell receptor (beta chain) was documented in a study of T cell changes during pregnancy in multiple sclerosis. From germline, CDR1 is MNHNY and CDR2 SVGAGI (reference sequence). The V end lost 3 bases, the J end lost 0 bases, and 9 bases lay between the germline ends. This CDR3 has 15 residues. Clones were sequenced by immunoSEQ multiplex PCR, and TCRdb holds only the in-frame ones, with some missing. Of roughly 57,000 clones in the sample, over 85% were seen once. The sequencing used CD8+ T cells from peripheral blood mononuclear cells, collected before pregnancy. The TCR originated in a female donor with multiple sclerosis, enrolled in a pregnancy study. This sequence joins TRBV6-6 and TRBJ1-3, with D unclear. CDR3 loop: CASSYPGSSGNTIYF. CDR3 in DNA: TGTGCCAGCAGTTATCCGGGGTCCTCTGGAAACACCATATATTTT.